These 31 T cell receptor beta chains originate from one sample sequenced in a study of Ad26.COV2.S vaccination and SARS-CoV-2 variants. Measured with immunoSEQ multiplex PCR; TCRdb has only the in-frame clones, and not every one. The sample lists around 380,000 clones, around nine tenths occurring once. Treatment denoted: 15 to 20 received Ad26.COV2.S at low or high dose, single or two shots; 5 received placebo; per-sample allocation not given. Each sample was drawn 63 days after the first injection (of vaccine or placebo). The sequencing used peripheral blood, collected in a trial of Ad26.COV2.S vaccine versus placebo. All receptors come from a person between 18 and 60 years old who received the Ad26.COV2.S COVID-19 vaccine or a placebo.

The genes are TRBV6-5 and TRBJ1-1; D not resolved. The CDR3 length is 16 residues. The germline V gene encodes CDR1 MNHEY and CDR2 SVGAGI. Trimming stripped 2 bases from V and 0 bases from J, with 13 bases between. CDR3 loop: CASSYKGYQLNTEAFF. The CDR3 DNA reads as TGTGCCAGCAGTTACAAGGGTTATCAGCTGAACACTGAAGCTTTCTTT.

This chain joins TRBV4-2 and TRBJ2-4, with unresolved D. This CDR3 spans 15 amino acids. CDR1 is LGHNA and CDR2 is YNFKEQ in the germline V gene. V lost 0 bases, J lost 6 bases, and 12 bases lay in between. The CDR3 loop reads CASSQERLSRNIQYF. CDR3 nucleotide sequence: TGTGCCAGCAGCCAAGAGAGGTTGTCCAGAAACATTCAGTACTTC.

Here the CDR3 reads CASTDWDRKETQYF. DNA for the CDR3: TGTGCCAGCACCGACTGGGACAGGAAAGAGACCCAGTACTTC. The chain couples TRBV25-1 to TRBJ2-5; 8 bases fit TRBD1. The V segment lost 7 bases and the J segment 3 bases; nucleotides outside the gene matches: 7. From germline, CDR1 is MGHDK and CDR2 SYGVNS. This CDR3 has 14 residues. Complete variable domain (other parts from reference TRBV25-1 and TRBJ2-5): EADIYQTPRYLVIGTGKKITLECSQTMGHDKMYWYQQDPGMELHLIHYSYGVNSTEKGDLSSESTVSRIRTEHFPLTLESARPSHTSQYLCASTDWDRKETQYFGPGTRLLVL.

V is TRBV18 and J is TRBJ1-3; D is undetermined. CDR3 length equals 15 residues. The germline CDR1 and CDR2 sequences are KGHSH and LQKENI. Trimming took off 3 bases at V and 0 bases at J, with 9 bases between the two ends. CDR3 region: CASSPGPTSGNTIYF. For the CDR3, the DNA is TGTGCCAGCTCACCTGGGCCTACCTCTGGAAACACCATATATTTT.

The chain links TRBV18 to TRBJ2-3, with 10 nucleotides matching TRBD1. Per germline, CDR1 KGHSH and CDR2 LQKENI. The CDR3 totals 17 residues. V lost 3 bases and J lost 6; bases outside the gene matches: 12. The CDR3 region is CASSPLWETGGYDTQYF. Here the CDR3 DNA reads TGTGCCAGCTCACCTCTATGGGAGACAGGGGGCTATGATACGCAGTATTTT.

The chain has TRBV4-1 and TRBJ2-3, with TRBD2 matching 9 bases. The germline CDR1 and CDR2 sequences are MGHRA and YSYEKL. J gave up 2 bases and V 5 bases, and 5 bases lay outside the gene matches. This CDR3 is built from 15 residues. CDR3 region: CASSGLAGPTDTQYF. The CDR3 nucleotides read TGCGCCAGCAGCGGGCTAGCGGGGCCCACAGATACGCAGTATTTT.

The chain uses TRBV7-6 and TRBJ1-4; 9 bases align to TRBD1. CDR1 and CDR2 from the germline V gene are SGHVS and FNYEAQ. The CDR3 consists of 19 residues. Unmatched junction bases numbered 17, after V lost 1 base and J lost 8 bases. The CDR3 region is CASSLDSGTGLNNREKLFF. CDR3 sequence (DNA): TGTGCCAGCAGCTTAGACTCCGGGACAGGGCTAAATAATAGGGAAAAACTGTTTTTT.

The chain carries TRBV7-2 and TRBJ2-4, with 8 bases identical to TRBD1. Germline loops: CDR1 SGHTA, CDR2 FQGNSA. J gave up 5 bases and V 4 bases, and 4 bases lay outside the gene matches. The CDR3 is 14 amino acids. The CDR3 DNA reads as TGTGCCAGCAGCTCACAGGGGGGCGAAAACATTCAGTACTTC. Encoded protein: CASSSQGGENIQYF.

The chain joins TRBV3-1 (or the pseudogene TRBV3-2) to TRBJ2-1; D possibly uses TRBD1 or TRBD2 (5 bases each). Germline V lookup: CDR1 LGHDT, CDR2 YNNKEL (reference sequence). This CDR3 has 16 residues. The V end lost 3 bases, the J end lost 0 bases, and 12 bases lay between the germline ends. The CDR3 nucleotides are TGTGCCAGCAGCCAGCAGGGTCGGGGCTCCTACAATGAGCAGTTCTTC. Its protein is CASSQQGRGSYNEQFF.

This clone was detected a few times. This sequence joins TRBV7-2 and TRBJ1-4; no clear D gene. This CDR3 is 17 amino acids long. CDR1 is SGHTA and CDR2 is FQGNSA in the germline V gene. V dropped 2 bases and J dropped 1 base, with 14 bases sitting between them. CDR3 sequence reads: CASSLSHQTVTNEKLFF. The CDR3 DNA reads TGTGCCAGCAGCTTATCCCATCAGACTGTAACTAATGAAAAACTGTTTTTT.

J is TRBJ1-1 and V is TRBV11-3; 8 nucleotides align to TRBD1. The V gene end was trimmed by 4 bases and the J gene end by 13 bases; junction bases not matched to a gene: 14. The CDR3 contains 14 residues. Germline CDR1 and CDR2: SGHNT and YENEEA. For the CDR3, the DNA is TGTGCCAGCAGCTCACGGACAGGGCAGGGGCTGCGTTTCTTT. Translation: CASSSRTGQGLRFF. The full variable domain, in which reference TRBV11-3 and TRBJ1-1 provide the parts outside the CDR3, is EAGVVQSPRYKIIEKKQPVAFWCNPISGHNTLYWYLQNLGQGPELLIRYENEEAVDDSQLPKDRFSAERLKGVDSTLKIQPAELGDSAVYLCASSSRTGQGLRFFGQGTRLTVV.

V is TRBV3-1 (or the pseudogene TRBV3-2) and J is TRBJ1-1; D is uncertain. The CDR3 has 14 amino acids. The germline V gene encodes CDR1 LGHDT and CDR2 YNNKEL (reference sequence). The V end was cut by 3 bases, the J end by 4 bases, with 12 bases between. The CDR3 spells CASSQGGSSTEAFF. DNA of the CDR3: TGTGCCAGCAGCCAGGGAGGGTCGAGCACTGAAGCTTTCTTT.

The chain is built from TRBV15 and TRBJ1-1; 10 bases agree with TRBD1. CDR3 length: 16 amino acids. J gave up 0 bases and V 1 base, and 2 bases lay outside the gene matches. Germline CDR1 is LNHNV and CDR2 is YYDKDF (reference sequence). CDR3 in DNA: TGTGCCACCAGCAGAGTGGACAGGGGGATGAACACTGAAGCTTTCTTT. This sequence encodes CATSRVDRGMNTEAFF. The whole variable domain, remainder taken from reference TRBV15 and TRBJ1-1, is DAMVIQNPRYQVTQFGKPVTLSCSQTLNHNVMYWYQQKSSQAPKLLFHYYDKDFNNEADTPDNFQSRRPNTSFCFLDIRSPGLGDTAMYLCATSRVDRGMNTEAFFGQGTRLTVV.

The J gene is TRBJ2-1, the V gene TRBV4-3, with 8 bases aligning to TRBD2. V lost 6 bases to trimming and J lost 13 bases; unmatched junction nucleotides: 11. The CDR3 loop spans 13 amino acids. Germline V gene data show CDR1 as LGHNA and CDR2 as YSLEER. The CDR3 nucleotides are TGCGCCAGCAGTGGGTCGAGCGGGGGACCACAGTTCTTC. Translation: CASSGSSGGPQFF.

Here the CDR3 reads CASRLPASAEAFF. The CDR3, as DNA: TGTGCCAGCAGGTTGCCAGCCTCTGCTGAAGCTTTCTTT. This sequence joins TRBV6-5 and TRBJ1-1; D is unresolved. The length of the CDR3 is 13 residues. V was pared by 6 bases and J by 6 bases, with 14 bases between. CDR1 is MNHEY, CDR2 SVGAGI, per germline.

This clone came up once. The chain employs TRBV3-1 (or the pseudogene TRBV3-2) and TRBJ2-1; D possibly corresponds to TRBD2 (5 bases). This CDR3 region has 13 residues. V lost 2 bases and J 10 bases, leaving 12 bases between the germline ends. Germline CDR1 is LGHDT and CDR2 is YNNKEL (reference sequence). The CDR3 DNA is TGTGCCAGCAGCCAAAACGTAAGAGGGGAGCAGTTCTTC. Protein: CASSQNVRGEQFF.

V gene TRBV5-4 combines with J gene TRBJ2-1, with TRBD2 matching over 8 bases. This CDR3 is 15 amino acids long. Trimming at V came to 5 bases and at J to 4 bases, leaving 8 bases not matched to a gene. Germline values: CDR1 SGHNT, CDR2 YYREEE (reference sequence). CDR3 in DNA: TGTGCCAGCAGGGGAACAGGACTAGCTTACAATGAGCAGTTCTTC. Translating gives CASRGTGLAYNEQFF.

V usage is TRBV2 and J usage is TRBJ1-2; D might be TRBD1 (5 bases). In germline, CDR1 is SNHLY, CDR2 FYNNEI. The CDR3 has 11 amino acids. In DNA, the CDR3 is TGTGATTCATGGGGGTGGTATGGCTACACCTTC. Its translation: CDSWGWYGYTF.

In regard to this clone: In the same sample, other DNA sequences code for this CDR3. The gene calls are TRBV29-1 and TRBJ2-7, with unresolved D. In germline, CDR1 is SQVTM, CDR2 ANQGSEA. Between the trimmed V and J ends, which lost 1 base and 3 bases, there was a span of 4 bases. This CDR3 is 11 amino acids long. CDR3 DNA sequence: TGCAGCGTTGAAGCCAGCTACGAGCAGTACTTC. Amino acids: CSVEASYEQYF.

This chain uses TRBV15 with TRBJ2-3, with TRBD2 matching 10 bases. CDR1 is LNHNV, CDR2 YYDKDF, per germline (reference sequence). The CDR3 sequence is 16 residues long. V lost 1 base and J lost 6; bases outside the gene matches: 7. The CDR3 protein is CATSRGSGGAGDTQYF. The CDR3 DNA sequence: TGTGCCACCAGCAGAGGAAGCGGGGGGGCTGGGGATACGCAGTATTTT.

The chain couples TRBV6-5 to TRBJ2-2; no reliable D call. V shed 2 bases and J shed 2 bases, with 3 bases lying between them. Germline-derived CDR1 and CDR2 are MNHEY and SVGAGI. This CDR3 comprises 13 residues. The CDR3 DNA follows: TGTGCCAGCAGTTACGATAACACCGGGGAGCTGTTTTTT. Its protein is CASSYDNTGELFF.

In its sample, this clone was seen once. J is TRBJ2-1 and V is TRBV14; 7 bases map to TRBD1. The V gene's germline CDR1 is SGHDN and CDR2 FVKESK. Losses at the gene ends were 1 base for V and 7 bases for J; bases not matched to a gene: 4. This CDR3 comprises 14 residues. CDR3 DNA sequence: TGTGCCAGCAGCCAAGCAGGGGGTAGGAATGAGCAGTTCTTC. Encoded protein: CASSQAGGRNEQFF.

This CDR3 reads CASSSYWGTGTSINQPQHF. The CDR3 DNA reads as TGTGCCAGCAGTTCGTATTGGGGGACAGGTACGTCTATCAATCAGCCCCAGCATTTT. The genes are TRBV28 and TRBJ1-5, with 8 bases fitting TRBD1. Germline V gene lookup returns CDR1 MDHEN and CDR2 SYDVKM. After removal of 4 bases from V and 3 bases from J, the junction contained 17 bases not matched to a gene. This CDR3 spans 19 amino acids.

Points on this clone: The sample carries other DNA sequences with the same CDR3. The rearrangement joins TRBV6-6 to TRBJ2-3; no definite D call. Germline V gene lookup returns CDR1 MNHNY and CDR2 SVGAGI (reference sequence). V was pared by 6 bases and J by 0 bases, with 10 bases between. This CDR3 comprises 14 residues. The CDR3 sequence: CASSRQTSTDTQYF. The CDR3 bases are TGTGCCAGCAGCCGTCAGACTAGCACAGATACGCAGTATTTT.

The chain uses TRBV7-9 and TRBJ1-2; D is perhaps TRBD1 (6 bases). V lost 5 bases and J lost 5, with 12 bases in between. Germline V gene data show CDR1 as SEHNR and CDR2 as FQNEAQ (reference sequence). This CDR3 has 13 residues. CDR3 in amino acids: CASSRDTHYGYTF. For the CDR3, the DNA is TGTGCCAGCAGCAGGGACACCCATTATGGCTACACCTTC.

This chain connects TRBV5-5 to TRBJ2-1; D unresolved. Trimming removed 3 bases at V and 3 bases at J, with 7 bases between. The CDR3 is 13 residues long. Per germline, CDR1 SGHKS and CDR2 YYEKEE (reference sequence). The CDR3 spells CASSSTLYNEQFF. The CDR3 coding sequence is TGTGCCAGCAGCTCCACTCTCTACAATGAGCAGTTCTTC.

This sequence joins TRBV6-5 and TRBJ2-1; 9 bases agree with TRBD1. Germline assignment: CDR1 MNHEY and CDR2 SVGAGI. CDR3 size: 15 residues. V lost 6 bases, J lost 9 bases, and 12 bases stayed unmatched. CDR3 amino acids: CASSFSAGTGPEQFF. In nucleotides, the CDR3 is TGTGCCAGCAGCTTCTCTGCCGGGACAGGGCCTGAGCAGTTCTTC.

V and J are TRBV3-1 (or the pseudogene TRBV3-2) and TRBJ1-5; D ambiguous. CDR1 is LGHDT, CDR2 YNNKEL, per germline (reference sequence). This CDR3 is 15 amino acids long. V was trimmed by 3 bases and J by 0 bases, leaving 9 bases between them. The chain's CDR3 is CASSQRAASNQPQHF. CDR3 sequence (DNA): TGTGCCAGCAGCCAGCGAGCAGCTAGCAATCAGCCCCAGCATTTT.

This chain joins TRBV4-1 and TRBJ1-4, with D unclear. Trimming cost V 3 bases and J 5 bases, with 16 bases left between them. The CDR3 length is 16 residues. Germline CDR1 MGHRA, CDR2 YSYEKL. The CDR3 spells CASSHFGWAPNEKLFF. CDR3 DNA sequence: TGCGCCAGCAGCCACTTTGGTTGGGCTCCGAATGAAAAACTGTTTTTT.

The chain joins TRBV21-1 to TRBJ1-5; TRBD1 is taken as the D call from the table, unchecked against the DNA. TRBV21-1 is a listed pseudogene. CDR3 length equals 19 residues. DNA for the CDR3: TGTGCCAGCAGCAAAGTGAAAGCGACAGGGGAAAGGCCTAATCAGCCCCAGCATTTT. Its protein is CASSKVKATGERPNQPQHF.

The genes are TRBV10-2 and TRBJ2-2; D is uncertain. This CDR3 is 12 amino acids long. Germline CDR1 WSHSY, CDR2 SAAADI. V lost 6 bases and J lost 5, with 7 bases in between. The CDR3 spells CASRALTGELFF. CDR3 sequence (DNA): TGCGCCAGCAGAGCCTTAACCGGGGAGCTGTTTTTT.